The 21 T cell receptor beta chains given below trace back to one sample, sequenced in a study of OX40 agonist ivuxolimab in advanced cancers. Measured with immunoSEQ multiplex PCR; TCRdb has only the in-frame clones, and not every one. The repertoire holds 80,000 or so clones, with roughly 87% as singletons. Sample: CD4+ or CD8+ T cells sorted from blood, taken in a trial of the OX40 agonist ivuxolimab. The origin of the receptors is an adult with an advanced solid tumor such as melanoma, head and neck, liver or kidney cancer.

This CDR3 is CASSLKAGSYNEQFF. The CDR3 DNA sequence: TGTGCCAGCTCTCTGAAAGCGGGCTCCTACAATGAGCAGTTCTTC. The gene calls are TRBV18 and TRBJ2-1; tentatively, D is TRBD2 (6 bases). There are 15 residues in the CDR3. V was trimmed by 6 bases and J by 0 bases, leaving 12 bases between them. Germline V gives CDR1 KGHSH, CDR2 LQKENI. Complete variable domain (other parts from reference TRBV18 and TRBJ2-1): NAGVMQNPRHLVRRRGQEARLRCSPMKGHSHVYWYRQLPEEGLKFMVYLQKENIIDESGMPKERFSAEFPKEGPSILRIQQVVRGDSAAYFCASSLKAGSYNEQFFGPGTRLTVL.

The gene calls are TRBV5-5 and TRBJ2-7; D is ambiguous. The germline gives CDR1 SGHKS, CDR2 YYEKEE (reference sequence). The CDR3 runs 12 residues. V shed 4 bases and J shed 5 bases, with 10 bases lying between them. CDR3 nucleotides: TGTGCCAGCAGCCCAGGTAGGGACGAGCAGTACTTC. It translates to CASSPGRDEQYF.

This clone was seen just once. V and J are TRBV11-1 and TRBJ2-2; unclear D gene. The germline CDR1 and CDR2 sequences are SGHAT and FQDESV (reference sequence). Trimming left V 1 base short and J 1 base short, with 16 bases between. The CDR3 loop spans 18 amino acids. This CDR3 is CASSLVGFGQENTGELFF. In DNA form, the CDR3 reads TGTGCCAGCAGCTTAGTAGGTTTTGGGCAGGAGAACACCGGGGAGCTGTTTTTT.

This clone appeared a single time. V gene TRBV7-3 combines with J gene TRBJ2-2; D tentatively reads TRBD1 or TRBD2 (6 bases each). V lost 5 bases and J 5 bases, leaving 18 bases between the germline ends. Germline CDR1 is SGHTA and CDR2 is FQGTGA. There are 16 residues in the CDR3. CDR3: CASSPLGGMGTGELFF. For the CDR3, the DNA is TGTGCCAGCAGCCCCTTAGGGGGGATGGGTACCGGGGAGCTGTTTTTT. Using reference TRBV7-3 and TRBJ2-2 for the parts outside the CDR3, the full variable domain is GAGVSQTPSNKVTEKGKYVELRCDPISGHTALYWYRQSLGQGPEFLIYFQGTGAADDSGLPNDRFFAVRPEGSVSTLKIQRTERGDSAVYLCASSPLGGMGTGELFFGEGSRLTVL.

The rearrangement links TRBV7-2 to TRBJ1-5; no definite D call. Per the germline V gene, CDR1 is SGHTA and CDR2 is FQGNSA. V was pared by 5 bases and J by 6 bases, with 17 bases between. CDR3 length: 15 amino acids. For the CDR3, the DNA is TGTGCCAGCAGCCCCCCGGGGAGGTCCTCTCAGCCCCAGCATTTT. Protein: CASSPPGRSSQPQHF.

The CDR3 region is CAWSVSASAPNYEQYF. CDR3 DNA: TGTGCCTGGAGTGTATCGGCCTCAGCCCCAAATTACGAGCAGTACTTC. The gene calls are TRBV30 and TRBJ2-7; no firm D call. The CDR3 runs 16 residues. Trimming removed 0 bases from V and 4 bases from J, with 19 bases in between. Looked up from germline, CDR1 is GTSNPN and CDR2 is SVGIG (reference sequence). The variable domain in full, completed from reference TRBV30 and TRBJ2-7, reads SQTIHQWPATLVQPVGSPLSLECTVEGTSNPNLYWYRQAAGRGLQLLFYSVGIGQISSEVPQNLSASRPQDRQFILSSKKLLLSDSGFYLCAWSVSASAPNYEQYFGPGTRLTVT.

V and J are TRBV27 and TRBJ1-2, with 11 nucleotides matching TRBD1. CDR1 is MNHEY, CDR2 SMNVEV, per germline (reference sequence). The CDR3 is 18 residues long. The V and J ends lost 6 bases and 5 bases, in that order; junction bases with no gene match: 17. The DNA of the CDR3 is TGTGCCAGCAGCTACCTGCCTGAGGGACAGGGGGTAGGGTATGGCTACACCTTC. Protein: CASSYLPEGQGVGYGYTF.

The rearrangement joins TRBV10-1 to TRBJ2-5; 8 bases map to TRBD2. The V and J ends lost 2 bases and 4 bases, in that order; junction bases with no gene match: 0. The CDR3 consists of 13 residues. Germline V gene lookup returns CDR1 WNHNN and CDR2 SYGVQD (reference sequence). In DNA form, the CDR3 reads TGCGCCAGCAGTGAGAGCGGGAGAGAGACCCAGTACTTC. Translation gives CASSESGRETQYF.

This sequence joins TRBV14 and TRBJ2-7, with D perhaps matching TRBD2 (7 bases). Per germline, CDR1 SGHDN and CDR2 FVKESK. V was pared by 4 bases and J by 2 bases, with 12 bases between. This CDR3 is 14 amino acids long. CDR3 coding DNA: TGTGCCAGCAGCCCGGGGGGCCTCCCCTACGAGCAGTACTTC. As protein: CASSPGGLPYEQYF.

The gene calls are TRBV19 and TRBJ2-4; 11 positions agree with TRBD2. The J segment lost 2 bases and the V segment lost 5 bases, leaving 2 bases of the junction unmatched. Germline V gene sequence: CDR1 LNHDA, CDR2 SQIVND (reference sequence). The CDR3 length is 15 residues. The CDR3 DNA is TGTGCCAGTAGTCTAGCGGGAGGAACCAAAAACATTCAGTACTTC. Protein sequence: CASSLAGGTKNIQYF.

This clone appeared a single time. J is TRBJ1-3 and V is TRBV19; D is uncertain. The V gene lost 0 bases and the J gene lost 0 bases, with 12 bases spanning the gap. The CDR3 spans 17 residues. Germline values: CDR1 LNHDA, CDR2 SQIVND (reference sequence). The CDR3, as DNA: TGTGCCAGTAGTATAGACTTTGGGCAATTCTCTGGAAACACCATATATTTT. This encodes CASSIDFGQFSGNTIYF.

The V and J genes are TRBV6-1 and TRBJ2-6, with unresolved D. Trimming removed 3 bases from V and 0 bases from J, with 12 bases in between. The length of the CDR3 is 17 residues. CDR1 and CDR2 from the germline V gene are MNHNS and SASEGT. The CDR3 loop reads CASSDFGSGSGANVLTF. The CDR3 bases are TGTGCCAGCAGTGACTTTGGCTCCGGCTCTGGGGCCAACGTCCTGACTTTC.

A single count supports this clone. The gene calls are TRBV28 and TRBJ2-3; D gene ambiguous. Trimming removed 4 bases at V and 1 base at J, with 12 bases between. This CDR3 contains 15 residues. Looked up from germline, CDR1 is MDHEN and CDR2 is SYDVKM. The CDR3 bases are TGTGCCAGCAGTTCCTCCGGATCGGGCACAGATACGCAGTATTTT. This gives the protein CASSSSGSGTDTQYF.

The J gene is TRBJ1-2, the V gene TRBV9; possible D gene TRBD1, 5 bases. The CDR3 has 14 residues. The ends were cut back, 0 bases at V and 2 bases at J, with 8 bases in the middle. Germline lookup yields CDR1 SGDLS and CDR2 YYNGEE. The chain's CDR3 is CASSVGQQNYGYTF. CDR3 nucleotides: TGTGCCAGCAGCGTAGGACAGCAGAACTATGGCTACACCTTC.

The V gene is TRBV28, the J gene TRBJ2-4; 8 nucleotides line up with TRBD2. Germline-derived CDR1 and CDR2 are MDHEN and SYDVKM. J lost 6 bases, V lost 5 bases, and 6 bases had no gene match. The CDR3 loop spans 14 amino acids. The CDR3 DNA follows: TGTGCCAGCAGTAAAGCGGGAGCCGGAAACATTCAGTACTTC. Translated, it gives CASSKAGAGNIQYF.

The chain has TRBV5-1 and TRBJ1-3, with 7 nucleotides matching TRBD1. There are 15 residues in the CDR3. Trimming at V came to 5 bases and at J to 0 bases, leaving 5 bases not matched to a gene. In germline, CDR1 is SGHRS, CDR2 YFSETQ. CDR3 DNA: TGCGCCAGCAGGAGGACAGGTTCCTCTGGAAACACCATATATTTT. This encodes CASRRTGSSGNTIYF.

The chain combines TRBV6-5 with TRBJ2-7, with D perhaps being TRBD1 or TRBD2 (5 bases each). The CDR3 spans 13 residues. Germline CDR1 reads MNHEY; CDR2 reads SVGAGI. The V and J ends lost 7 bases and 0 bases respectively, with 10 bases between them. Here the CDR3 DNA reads TGTGCCAGCACGGCAGGGAGCTCCTACGAGCAGTACTTC. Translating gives CASTAGSSYEQYF.

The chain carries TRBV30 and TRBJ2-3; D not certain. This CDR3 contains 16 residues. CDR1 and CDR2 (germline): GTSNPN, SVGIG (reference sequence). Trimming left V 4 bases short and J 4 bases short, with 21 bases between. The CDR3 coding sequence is TGTGCCTGGACCCCTGTATCCAGACTTGCCGCAGATACGCAGTATTTT. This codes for CAWTPVSRLAADTQYF. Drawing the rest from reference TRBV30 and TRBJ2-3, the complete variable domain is SQTIHQWPATLVQPVGSPLSLECTVEGTSNPNLYWYRQAAGRGLQLLFYSVGIGQISSEVPQNLSASRPQDRQFILSSKKLLLSDSGFYLCAWTPVSRLAADTQYFGPGTRLTVL.

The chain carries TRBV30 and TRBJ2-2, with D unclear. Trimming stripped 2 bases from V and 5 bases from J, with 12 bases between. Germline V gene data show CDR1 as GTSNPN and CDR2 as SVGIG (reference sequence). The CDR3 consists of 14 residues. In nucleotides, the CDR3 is TGTGCCTGGAGTCATGGAGTTTCGACCGGGGAGCTGTTTTTT. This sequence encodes CAWSHGVSTGELFF.

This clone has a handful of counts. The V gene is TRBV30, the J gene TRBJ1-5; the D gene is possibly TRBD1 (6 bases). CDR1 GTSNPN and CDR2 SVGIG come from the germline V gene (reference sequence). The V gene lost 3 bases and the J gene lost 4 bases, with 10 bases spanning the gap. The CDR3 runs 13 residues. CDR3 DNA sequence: TGTGCCTGGAGGTTCGGACAGAATCAGCCCCAGCATTTT. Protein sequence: CAWRFGQNQPQHF.

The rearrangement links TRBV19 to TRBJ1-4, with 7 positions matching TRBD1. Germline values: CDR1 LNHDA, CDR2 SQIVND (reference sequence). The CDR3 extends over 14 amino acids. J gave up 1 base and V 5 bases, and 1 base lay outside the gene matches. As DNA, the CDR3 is TGTGCCAGTAGTCACAGGGGAACTAATGAAAAACTGTTTTTT. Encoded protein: CASSHRGTNEKLFF.